This T cell receptor beta chain stems from a study of control samples from healthy donors and cancer patients. Sequencing was performed with immunoSEQ multiplex PCR; in TCRdb, only in-frame clones are kept and a portion is missing. The repertoire consists of fewer than 200,000 clones, with nearly 90% occurring once and the leading ten covering about 1.4%. This clone occurred a few times. Other DNA sequences within the sample encode an identical CDR3. The CDR3 runs 16 residues. V lost 1 base, J lost 6 bases, and 16 bases lay in between. The germline gives CDR1 SGHTS, CDR2 YDEGEE. V and J are TRBV5-8 and TRBJ1-4; maybe TRBD1 (5 bases). The sequenced sample consisted of blood. The clonotype comes from a woman aged 45-65 years in good health. CDR3 coding DNA: TGTGCCAGCAGCTTGCTCCGGGGGACGGCAGATGAAAAACTGTTTTTT. Translating gives CASSLLRGTADEKLFF.